This section outlines one TCR beta chain sequence together with its context. The CDR3 is 15 residues long. Per the germline V gene, CDR1 is SGHDN and CDR2 is FVKESK. J gave up 5 bases and V 1 base, and 8 bases lay outside the gene matches. This sample is part of a study of blood T cell repertoires in COVID-19. For the study at large: The origin of the acute and convalescent COVID-19 samples was the United States, Italy and Spain. In each case, the material was cDNA or gDNA derived from T cells, B-cell-depleted T cells, or PBMCs.

Original processing notes: Reference gene primer amplification yielded estimated nucleated cell counts. The repertoire was sequenced with immunoSEQ multiplex PCR; TCRdb's copy has only in-frame clones and lacks some. The DNA gave D and trimming, while V, J and clone size come from that table. This table holds just under 150,000 clones, about nine tenths found once. Sequencing was carried out using peripheral blood. V usage is TRBV14 and J usage is TRBJ2-7; 7 nucleotides line up with TRBD2. The receptor's source is a man between 50 and 59 years old who had recovered from COVID-19. The CDR3 sequence is CASSQATGGSDEQYF. CDR3 nucleotides: TGTGCCAGCAGCCAAGCAACGGGGGGATCTGACGAGCAGTACTTC. The whole variable domain, filled in from reference TRBV14 and TRBJ2-7, reads EAGVTQFPSHSVIEKGQTVTLRCDPISGHDNLYWYRRVMGKEIKFLLHFVKESKQDESGMPNNRFLAERTGGTYSTLKVQPAELEDSGVYFCASSQATGGSDEQYFGPGTRLTVT.